The subject of this entry is one T cell receptor beta chain. Its antigen is as yet unknown. The PCR had 60 Vbeta and 13 Jbeta primers. TCRdb keeps only in-frame clones here, not all; method: immunoSEQ multiplex PCR. The data contain about 120,000 clones, more than 60% of them singletons. The sample is drawn from a study of cytomegalovirus exposure and HLA in healthy donors. Study outcomes and limitations: It was about 150 TCR beta chains that were listed as cytomegalovirus-associated. Later genetic work tied a missense DCLRE1C variant to beta-chain V and J trimming.

Trimming shortened V by 4 bases and J by 6 bases, and 16 bases separated the two germline ends. Per the germline V gene, CDR1 is LNHDA and CDR2 is SQIVND (reference sequence). The CDR3 has 15 amino acids. This clonotype was obtained from a man aged 25 to 40 in good health and CMV-seropositive. Sequenced: PBMCs. The chain recombines TRBV19 with TRBJ1-5, with D perhaps TRBD1 (5 bases). CDR3 amino acids: CASSTSRIRAQPQHF. DNA of the CDR3: TGTGCCAGTAGTACCTCCCGTATCAGGGCTCAGCCCCAGCATTTT.